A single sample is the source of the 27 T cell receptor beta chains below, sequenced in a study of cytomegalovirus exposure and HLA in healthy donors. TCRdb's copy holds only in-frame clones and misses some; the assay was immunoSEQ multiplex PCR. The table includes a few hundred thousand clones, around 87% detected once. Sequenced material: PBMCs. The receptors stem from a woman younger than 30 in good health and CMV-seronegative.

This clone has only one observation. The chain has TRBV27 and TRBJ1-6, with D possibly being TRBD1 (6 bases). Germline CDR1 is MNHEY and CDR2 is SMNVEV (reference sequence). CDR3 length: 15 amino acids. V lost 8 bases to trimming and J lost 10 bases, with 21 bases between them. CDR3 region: CASSRLGTKGSPLHF. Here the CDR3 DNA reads TGTGCCAGCTCCCGGCTCGGGACAAAGGGATCACCCCTCCACTTT.

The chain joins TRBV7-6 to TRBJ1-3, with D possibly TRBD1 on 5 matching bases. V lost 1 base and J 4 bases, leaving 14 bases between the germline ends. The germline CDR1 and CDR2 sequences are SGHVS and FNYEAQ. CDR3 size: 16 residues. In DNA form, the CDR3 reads TGTGCCAGCAGCTTAGATTTAGGGGCGCGAGGAAACACCATATATTTT. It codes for CASSLDLGARGNTIYF.

This CDR3 is CASSEWGQGNQPQHF. For the CDR3, the DNA is TGTGCCAGCAGTGAATGGGGGCAGGGGAATCAGCCCCAGCATTTT. The V call is TRBV6-1, the J call TRBJ1-5, with D perhaps matching TRBD1 (6 bases). Germline-derived CDR1 and CDR2 are MNHNS and SASEGT. The V end was cut by 2 bases, the J end by 4 bases, with 12 bases between. The CDR3 runs to 15 residues.

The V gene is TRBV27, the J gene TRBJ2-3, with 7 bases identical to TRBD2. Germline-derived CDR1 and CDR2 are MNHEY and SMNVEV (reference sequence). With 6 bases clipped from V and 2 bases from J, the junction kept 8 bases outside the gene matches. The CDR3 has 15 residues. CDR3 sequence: CASRNWLAVTDTQYF. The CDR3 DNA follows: TGTGCCAGCAGGAATTGGCTAGCGGTCACAGATACGCAGTATTTT.

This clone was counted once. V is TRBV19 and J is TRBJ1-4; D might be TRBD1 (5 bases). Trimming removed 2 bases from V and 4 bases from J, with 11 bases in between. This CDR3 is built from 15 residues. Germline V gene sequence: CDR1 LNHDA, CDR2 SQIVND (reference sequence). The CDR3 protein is CASSILAGNNEKLFF. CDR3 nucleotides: TGTGCCAGTAGTATACTGGCAGGGAATAATGAAAAACTGTTTTTT.

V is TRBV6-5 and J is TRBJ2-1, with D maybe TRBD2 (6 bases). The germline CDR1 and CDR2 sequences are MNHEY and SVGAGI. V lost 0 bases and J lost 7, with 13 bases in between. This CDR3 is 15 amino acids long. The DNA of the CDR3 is TGTGCCAGCAGTTACTCGGGTGGTGGGAGGAATGAGCAGTTCTTC. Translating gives CASSYSGGGRNEQFF.

DNA for the CDR3: TGTGCCAGCAGCTCAGGGGCGGAAGCCTACAATGAGCAGTTCTTC. As protein: CASSSGAEAYNEQFF. The chain uses TRBV27 and TRBJ2-1, with D perhaps matching TRBD1 (6 bases). The germline V gene encodes CDR1 MNHEY and CDR2 SMNVEV (reference sequence). This CDR3 comprises 15 residues. Deletions cut 6 bases from V and 2 bases from J, with 14 bases between.

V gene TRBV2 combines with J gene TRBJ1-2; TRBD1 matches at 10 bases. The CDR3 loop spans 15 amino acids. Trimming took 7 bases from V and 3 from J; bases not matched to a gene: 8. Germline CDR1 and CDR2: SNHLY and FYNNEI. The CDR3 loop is CASILTGGYHYGYTF. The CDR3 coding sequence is TGTGCCAGCATCTTGACAGGGGGCTATCACTATGGCTACACCTTC.

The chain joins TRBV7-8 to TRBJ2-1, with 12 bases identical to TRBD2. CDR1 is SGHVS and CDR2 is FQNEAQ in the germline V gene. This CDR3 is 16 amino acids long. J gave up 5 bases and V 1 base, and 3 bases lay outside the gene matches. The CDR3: CASSLDLAGGHNEQFF. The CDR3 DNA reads TGTGCCAGCAGCTTAGATCTAGCGGGGGGGCACAATGAGCAGTTCTTC.

This CDR3 reads CASSSTPPGEKLFF. The CDR3 DNA reads TGTGCCAGCAGCTCTACGCCCCCGGGAGAAAAACTGTTTTTT. The V gene is TRBV7-9, the J gene TRBJ1-4; D not resolved. V was clipped by 4 bases and J by 8 bases, with 14 bases between them. In germline, CDR1 is SEHNR, CDR2 FQNEAQ (reference sequence). CDR3 length: 14 residues.

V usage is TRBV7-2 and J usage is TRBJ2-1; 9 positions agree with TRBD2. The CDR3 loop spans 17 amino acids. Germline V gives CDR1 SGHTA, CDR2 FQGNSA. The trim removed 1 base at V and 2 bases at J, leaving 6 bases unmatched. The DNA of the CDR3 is TGTGCCAGCAGCTTAGGGGTAGCGGGGGTCCCCTACAATGAGCAGTTCTTC. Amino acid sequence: CASSLGVAGVPYNEQFF.

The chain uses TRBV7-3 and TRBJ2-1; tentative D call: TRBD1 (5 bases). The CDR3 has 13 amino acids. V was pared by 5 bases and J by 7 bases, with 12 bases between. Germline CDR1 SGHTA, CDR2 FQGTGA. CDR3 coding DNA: TGTGCCAGCAGCAATCCGGACACGAATGAGCAGTTCTTC. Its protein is CASSNPDTNEQFF.

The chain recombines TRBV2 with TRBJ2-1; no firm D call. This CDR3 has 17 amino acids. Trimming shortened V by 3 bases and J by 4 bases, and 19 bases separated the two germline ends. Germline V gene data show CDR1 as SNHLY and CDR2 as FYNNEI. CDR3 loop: CASSDFAPEYPYNEQFF. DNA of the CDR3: TGTGCCAGCAGTGATTTTGCTCCCGAGTACCCATACAATGAGCAGTTCTTC.

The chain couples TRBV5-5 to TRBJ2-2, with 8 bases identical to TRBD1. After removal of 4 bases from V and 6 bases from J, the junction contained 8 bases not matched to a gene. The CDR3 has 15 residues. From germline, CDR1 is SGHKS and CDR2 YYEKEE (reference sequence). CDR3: CASSLGQGSPGELFF. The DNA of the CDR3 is TGTGCCAGCAGCCTAGGACAGGGTAGTCCCGGGGAGCTGTTTTTT.

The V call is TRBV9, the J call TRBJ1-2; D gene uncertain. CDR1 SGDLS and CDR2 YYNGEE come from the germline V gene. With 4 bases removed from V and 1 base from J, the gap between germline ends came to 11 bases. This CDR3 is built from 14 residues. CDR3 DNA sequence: TGTGCCAGCAGCTCTAGTATCCTTAACTATGGCTACACCTTC. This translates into CASSSSILNYGYTF. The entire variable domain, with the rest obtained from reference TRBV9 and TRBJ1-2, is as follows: DSGVTQTPKHLITATGQRVTLRCSPRSGDLSVYWYQQSLDQGLQFLIQYYNGEERAKGNILERFSAQQFPDLHSELNLSSLELGDSALYFCASSSSILNYGYTFGSGTRLTVV.

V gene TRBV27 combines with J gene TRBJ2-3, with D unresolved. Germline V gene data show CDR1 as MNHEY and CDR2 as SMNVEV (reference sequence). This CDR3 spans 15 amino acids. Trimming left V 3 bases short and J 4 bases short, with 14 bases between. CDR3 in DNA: TGTGCCAGCAGTTTCCGTCCCCCCAGGCCAGATACGCAGTATTTT. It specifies CASSFRPPRPDTQYF.

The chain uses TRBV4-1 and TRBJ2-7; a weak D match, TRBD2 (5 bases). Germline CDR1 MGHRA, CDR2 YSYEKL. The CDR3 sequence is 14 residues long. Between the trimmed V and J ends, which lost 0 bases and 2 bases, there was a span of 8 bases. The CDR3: CASSQEPGTYEQYF. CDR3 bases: TGCGCCAGCAGCCAAGAACCCGGGACCTACGAGCAGTACTTC.

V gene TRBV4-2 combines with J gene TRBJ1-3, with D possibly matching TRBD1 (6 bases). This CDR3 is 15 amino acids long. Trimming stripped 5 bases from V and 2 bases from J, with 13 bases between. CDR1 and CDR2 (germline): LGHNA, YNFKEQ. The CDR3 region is CASSKGQIAGNTIYF. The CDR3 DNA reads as TGTGCCAGCAGCAAAGGACAGATAGCTGGAAACACCATATATTTT.

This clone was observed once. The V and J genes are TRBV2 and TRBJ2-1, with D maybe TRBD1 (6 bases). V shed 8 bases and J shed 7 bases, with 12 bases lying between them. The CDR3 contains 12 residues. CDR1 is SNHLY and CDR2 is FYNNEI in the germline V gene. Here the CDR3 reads CASDDRGNEQFF. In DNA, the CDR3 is TGTGCCAGCGATGATAGGGGGAATGAGCAGTTCTTC.

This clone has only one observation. CDR3 nucleotides: TGTGCCAGCAGCTCTAGGGGCGGAGATGGCTACACCTTC. It specifies CASSSRGGDGYTF. The chain employs TRBV7-2 and TRBJ1-2; perhaps TRBD1 as D (5 bases). Trimming took off 4 bases at V and 6 bases at J, with 12 bases between the two ends. The CDR3 runs to 13 residues. The V gene's germline CDR1 is SGHTA and CDR2 FQGNSA.

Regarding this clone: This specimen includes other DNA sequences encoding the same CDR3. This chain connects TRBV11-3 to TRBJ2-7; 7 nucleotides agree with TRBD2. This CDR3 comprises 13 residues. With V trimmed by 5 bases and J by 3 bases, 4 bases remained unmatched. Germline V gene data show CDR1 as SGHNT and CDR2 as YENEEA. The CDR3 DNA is TGTGCCAGCAGCCCACGGGGGGACTACGAGCAGTACTTC. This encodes CASSPRGDYEQYF. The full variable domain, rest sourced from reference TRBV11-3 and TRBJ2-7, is EAGVVQSPRYKIIEKKQPVAFWCNPISGHNTLYWYLQNLGQGPELLIRYENEEAVDDSQLPKDRFSAERLKGVDSTLKIQPAELGDSAVYLCASSPRGDYEQYFGPGTRLTVT.

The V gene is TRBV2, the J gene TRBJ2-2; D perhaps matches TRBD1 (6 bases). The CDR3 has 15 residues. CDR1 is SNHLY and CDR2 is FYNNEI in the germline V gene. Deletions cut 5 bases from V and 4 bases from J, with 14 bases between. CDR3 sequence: CASSLPQGSTGELFF. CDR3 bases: TGTGCCAGCAGTCTTCCACAGGGATCCACCGGGGAGCTGTTTTTT.

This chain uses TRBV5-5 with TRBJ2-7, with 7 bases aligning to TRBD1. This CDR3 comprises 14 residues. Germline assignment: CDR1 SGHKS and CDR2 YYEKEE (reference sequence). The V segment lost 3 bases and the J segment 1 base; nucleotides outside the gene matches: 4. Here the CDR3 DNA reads TGTGCCAGCAGCTCCTACAGGGGATCCTACGAGCAGTACTTC. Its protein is CASSSYRGSYEQYF.

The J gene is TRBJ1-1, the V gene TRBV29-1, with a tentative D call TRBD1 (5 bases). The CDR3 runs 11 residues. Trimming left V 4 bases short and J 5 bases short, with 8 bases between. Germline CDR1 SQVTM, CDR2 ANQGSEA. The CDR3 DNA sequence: TGCAGCGTTGGGGGGAGGACTGAAGCTTTCTTT. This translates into CSVGGRTEAFF.

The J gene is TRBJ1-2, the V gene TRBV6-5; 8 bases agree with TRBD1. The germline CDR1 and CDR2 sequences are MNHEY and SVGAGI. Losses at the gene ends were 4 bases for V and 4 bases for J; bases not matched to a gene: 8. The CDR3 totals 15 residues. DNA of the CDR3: TGTGCCAGCAGTTCCCTCGCGACAGGGGTCTATGGCTACACCTTC. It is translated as CASSSLATGVYGYTF.

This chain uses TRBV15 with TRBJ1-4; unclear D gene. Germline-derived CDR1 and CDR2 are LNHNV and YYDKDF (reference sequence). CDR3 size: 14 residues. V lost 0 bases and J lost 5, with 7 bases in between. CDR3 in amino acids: CATSREQLNEKLFF. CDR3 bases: TGTGCCACCAGCAGAGAGCAGTTAAATGAAAAACTGTTTTTT.

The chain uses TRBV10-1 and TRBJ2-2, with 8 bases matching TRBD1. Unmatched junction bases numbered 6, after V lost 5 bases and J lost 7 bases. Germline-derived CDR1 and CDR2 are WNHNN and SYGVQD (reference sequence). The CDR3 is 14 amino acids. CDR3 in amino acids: CASSSGQVVGELFF. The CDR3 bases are TGCGCCAGCAGTTCGGGACAGGTCGTCGGGGAGCTGTTTTTT.